The clone carrying this TCR beta chain was recorded a few times. Its antigen is currently unknown. Noted treatment: oral pan-JAK inhibitor, 5-10 mg twice daily. RNA was isolated and reverse transcribed to cDNA, the sequencing template. Produced via immunoSEQ multiplex PCR; TCRdb's table is partial and in-frame only. The sample has approximately 280,000 clones, about three fifths seen once. This record comes from a study of CD8+ T cells in alopecia areata. Looking at the study overall: After 6 to 18 months of tofacitinib, follow-up continued 6 months off drug.

Findings of the study overall: While tofacitinib was given, many expanded lesional clones persisted in scalp and blood. Scalp clonality decreased significantly with tofacitinib, and so did expanded CD8+ clones among the top 100. For baseline CD8+ expansion, any link to response stays uncertain with one nonresponder.

The specimen comprised CD4+ T cells sorted from blood, sampled at week 24, from a patient treated with tofacitinib. The sequence derives from a human donor with alopecia areata.

This CDR3 reads CASSIRTGTNYGYTF. The CDR3 nucleotides are TGTGCCAGCAGTATACGGACAGGAACTAACTATGGCTACACCTTC. The gene calls are TRBV27 and TRBJ1-2, with 7 bases that match TRBD1. The V gene end was trimmed by 5 bases and the J gene end by 0 bases; junction bases not matched to a gene: 6. The germline V gene has CDR1 MNHEY and CDR2 SMNVEV (reference sequence). This CDR3 has 15 amino acids.